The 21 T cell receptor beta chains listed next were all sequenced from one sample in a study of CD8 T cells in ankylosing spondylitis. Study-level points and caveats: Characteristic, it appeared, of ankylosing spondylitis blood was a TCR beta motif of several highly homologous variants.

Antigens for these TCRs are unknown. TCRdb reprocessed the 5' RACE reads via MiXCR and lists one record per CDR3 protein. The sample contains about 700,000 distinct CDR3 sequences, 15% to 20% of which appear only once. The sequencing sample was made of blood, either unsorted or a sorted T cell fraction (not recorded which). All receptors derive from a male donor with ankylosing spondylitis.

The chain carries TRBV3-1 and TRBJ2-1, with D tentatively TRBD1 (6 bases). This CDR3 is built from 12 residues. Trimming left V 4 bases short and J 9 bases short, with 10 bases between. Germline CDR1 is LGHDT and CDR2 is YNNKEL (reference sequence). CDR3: CASSLLDSEQFF. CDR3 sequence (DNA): TGTGCCAGCAGCCTGTTGGACAGTGAGCAGTTCTTC.

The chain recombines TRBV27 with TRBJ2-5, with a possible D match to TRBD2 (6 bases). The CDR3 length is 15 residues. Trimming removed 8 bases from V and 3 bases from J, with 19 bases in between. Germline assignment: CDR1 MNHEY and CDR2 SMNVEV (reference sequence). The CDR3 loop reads CASRYREPFKETQYF. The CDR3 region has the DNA TGTGCCAGCCGGTATCGGGAGCCCTTTAAAGAGACCCAGTACTTC.

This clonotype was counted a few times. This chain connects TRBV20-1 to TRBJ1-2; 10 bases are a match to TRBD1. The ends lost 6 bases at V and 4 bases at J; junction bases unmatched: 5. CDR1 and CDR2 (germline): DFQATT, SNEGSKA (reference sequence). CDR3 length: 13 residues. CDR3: CSAPRDRGYGYTF. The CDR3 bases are TGCAGTGCCCCTAGGGACAGGGGCTATGGCTACACCTTC.

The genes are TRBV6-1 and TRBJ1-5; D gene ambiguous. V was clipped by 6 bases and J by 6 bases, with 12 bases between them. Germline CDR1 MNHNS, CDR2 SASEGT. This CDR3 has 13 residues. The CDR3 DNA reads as TGTGCCAGCAGGCTCGAAGGCTTTCAGCCCCAGCATTTT. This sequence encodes CASRLEGFQPQHF.

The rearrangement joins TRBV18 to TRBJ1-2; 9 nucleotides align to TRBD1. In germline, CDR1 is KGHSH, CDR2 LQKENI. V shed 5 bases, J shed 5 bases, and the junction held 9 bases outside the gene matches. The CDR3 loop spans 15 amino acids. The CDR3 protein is CASSTGQGQYYGYTF. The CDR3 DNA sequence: TGTGCCAGCTCAACGGGACAGGGCCAATATTATGGCTACACCTTC.

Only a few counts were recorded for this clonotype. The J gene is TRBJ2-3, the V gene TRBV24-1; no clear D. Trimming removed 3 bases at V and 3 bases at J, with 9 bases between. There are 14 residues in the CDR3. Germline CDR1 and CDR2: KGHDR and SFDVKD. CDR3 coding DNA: TGTGCCACCAGTGATCAAGACTGGACAGATACGCAGTATTTT. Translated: CATSDQDWTDTQYF.

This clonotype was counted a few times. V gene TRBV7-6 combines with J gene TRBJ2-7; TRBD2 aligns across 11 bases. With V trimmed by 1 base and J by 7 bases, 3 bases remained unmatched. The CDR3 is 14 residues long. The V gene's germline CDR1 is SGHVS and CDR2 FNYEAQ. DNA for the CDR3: TGTGCCAGCAGCTTAGGCCTAGCGGGAGGTGAGCAGTACTTC. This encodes CASSLGLAGGEQYF.

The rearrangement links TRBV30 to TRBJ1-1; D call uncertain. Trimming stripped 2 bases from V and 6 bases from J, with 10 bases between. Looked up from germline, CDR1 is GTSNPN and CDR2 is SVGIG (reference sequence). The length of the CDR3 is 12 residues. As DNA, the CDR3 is TGTGCCTGGAGTCGAGGGCTCCCTGAAGCTTTCTTT. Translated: CAWSRGLPEAFF.

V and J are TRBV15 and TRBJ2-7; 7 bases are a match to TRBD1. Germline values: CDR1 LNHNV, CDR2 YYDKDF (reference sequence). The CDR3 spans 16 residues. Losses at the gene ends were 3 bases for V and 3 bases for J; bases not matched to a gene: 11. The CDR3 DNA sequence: TGTGCCACCAGCAGCGGAGTCACGACAGGGATCTACGAGCAGTACTTC. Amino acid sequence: CATSSGVTTGIYEQYF.

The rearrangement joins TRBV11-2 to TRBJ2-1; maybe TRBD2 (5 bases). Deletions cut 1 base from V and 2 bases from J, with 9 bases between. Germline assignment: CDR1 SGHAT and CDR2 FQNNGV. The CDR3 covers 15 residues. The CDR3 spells CASSLGERPYNEQFF. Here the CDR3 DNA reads TGTGCCAGCAGCTTAGGCGAGCGGCCCTACAATGAGCAGTTCTTC.

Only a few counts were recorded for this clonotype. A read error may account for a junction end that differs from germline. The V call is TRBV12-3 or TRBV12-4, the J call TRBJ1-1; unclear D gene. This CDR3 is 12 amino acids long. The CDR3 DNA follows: TGTGCCAGCAGCCGCCCCCGGTCTGAAGTTTTCTTT. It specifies CASSRPRSEVFF.

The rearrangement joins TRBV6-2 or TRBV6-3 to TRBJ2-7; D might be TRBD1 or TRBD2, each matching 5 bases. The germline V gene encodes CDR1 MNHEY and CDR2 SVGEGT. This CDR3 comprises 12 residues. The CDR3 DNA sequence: TGTCGGACTGGGGGTTCCACCTACGAGCAGTACTTC. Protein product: CRTGGSTYEQYF.

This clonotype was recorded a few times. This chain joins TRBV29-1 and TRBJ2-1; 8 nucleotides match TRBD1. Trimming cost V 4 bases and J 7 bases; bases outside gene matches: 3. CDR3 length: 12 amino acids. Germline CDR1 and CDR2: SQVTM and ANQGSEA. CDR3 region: CSVVQGANEQFF. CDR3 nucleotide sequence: TGCAGCGTTGTTCAGGGGGCGAATGAGCAGTTCTTC.

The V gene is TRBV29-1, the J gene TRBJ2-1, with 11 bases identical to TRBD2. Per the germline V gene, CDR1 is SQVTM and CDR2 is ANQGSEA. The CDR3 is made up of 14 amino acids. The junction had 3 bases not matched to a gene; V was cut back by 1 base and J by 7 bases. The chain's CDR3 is CSVEGLAGRNEQFF. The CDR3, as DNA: TGCAGCGTTGAAGGACTAGCGGGACGGAATGAGCAGTTCTTC.

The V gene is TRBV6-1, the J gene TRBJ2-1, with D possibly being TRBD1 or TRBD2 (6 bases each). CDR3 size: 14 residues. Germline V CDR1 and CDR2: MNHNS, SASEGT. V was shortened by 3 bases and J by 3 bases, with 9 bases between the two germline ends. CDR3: CASSDRGLYNEQFF. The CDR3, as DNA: TGTGCCAGCAGTGACCGGGGGCTCTACAATGAGCAGTTCTTC.

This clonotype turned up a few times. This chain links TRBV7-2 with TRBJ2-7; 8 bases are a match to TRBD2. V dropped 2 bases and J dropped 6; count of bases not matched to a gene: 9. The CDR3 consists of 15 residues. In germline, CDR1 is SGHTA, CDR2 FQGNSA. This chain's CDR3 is CASSLYLAGRSEQYF. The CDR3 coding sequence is TGTGCCAGCAGCTTATATTTAGCGGGAAGGAGCGAGCAGTACTTC.

The CDR3 DNA sequence: TGTGCCAGCAGGGCATCAGCCAAAAACATTCAGTACTTC. Its translation: CASRASAKNIQYF. The chain combines TRBV6-2 or TRBV6-3 with TRBJ2-4, with D unclear. Germline CDR1 and CDR2: MNHEY and SVGEGT. Trimming removed 6 bases at V and 0 bases at J, with 6 bases between. This CDR3 region has 13 residues.

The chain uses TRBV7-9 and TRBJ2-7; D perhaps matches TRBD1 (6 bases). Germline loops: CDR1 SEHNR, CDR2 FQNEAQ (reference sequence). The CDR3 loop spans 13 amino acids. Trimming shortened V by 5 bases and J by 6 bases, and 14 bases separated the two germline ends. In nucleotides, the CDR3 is TGTGCCAGCAGCCAACAGGGTGTGGTCGAGCAGTACTTC. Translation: CASSQQGVVEQYF.

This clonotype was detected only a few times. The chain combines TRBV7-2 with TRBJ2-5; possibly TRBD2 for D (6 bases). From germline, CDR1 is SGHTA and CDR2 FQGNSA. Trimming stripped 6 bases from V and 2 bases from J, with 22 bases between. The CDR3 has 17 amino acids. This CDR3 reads CASSQTWNFGGQETQYF. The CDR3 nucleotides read TGTGCCAGCAGTCAAACGTGGAACTTCGGGGGTCAAGAGACCCAGTACTTC.

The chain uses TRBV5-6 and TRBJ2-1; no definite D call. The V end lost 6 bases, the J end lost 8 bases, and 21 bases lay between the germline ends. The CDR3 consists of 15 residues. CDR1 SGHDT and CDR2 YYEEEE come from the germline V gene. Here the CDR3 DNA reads TGTGCCAGCACCGACGGGTTGGCCATTTGGGATGAGCAGTTCTTC. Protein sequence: CASTDGLAIWDEQFF.

The CDR3, as DNA: TGCAGTGCTAGAGGACTAGCGTCCGGATCAGATACGCAGTATTTT. Encoded protein: CSARGLASGSDTQYF. This chain joins TRBV20-1 and TRBJ2-3; TRBD2 matches at 8 bases. The V gene's germline CDR1 is DFQATT and CDR2 SNEGSKA (reference sequence). Unmatched junction bases numbered 7, after V lost 1 base and J lost 4 bases. The CDR3 runs to 15 residues.